This section outlines one T cell receptor (beta chain) sequence together with its context. Germline V gene lookup returns CDR1 SNHLY and CDR2 FYNNEI. V shed 7 bases, J shed 10 bases, and the junction held 7 bases outside the gene matches. The CDR3 loop spans 12 amino acids. These data are taken from a study of blood T cell repertoires in COVID-19. Across the study: Samples of COVID-19 (acute and convalescent) were obtained from the United States, Italy and Spain.

Original processing methods: Estimation of nucleated cell counts was performed using reference gene primer amplification. Method: immunoSEQ multiplex PCR; TCRdb's copy keeps in-frame clones and lacks some. V and J calls plus clone size are reproduced from that table; the DNA served to infer D and trimming. This sample carries about 210,000 clones, about 87% of them seen once, and the ten largest clones take 1.7%. This chain connects TRBV2 to TRBJ2-1; 7 bases align to TRBD1. Sequencing used peripheral blood. The receptor was derived from a man aged 65 to 85 with acute or convalescent COVID-19. CDR3 coding DNA: TGTGCCAGCAATTCACAGGGGTACGAGCAGTTCTTC. It translates to CASNSQGYEQFF.